These T cell receptor beta chains were read from a single sample in a study of identical twins. One entry per CDR3 protein, called by TCRdb with MiXCR from the 5' RACE reads. The table records roughly 250,000 distinct CDR3 sequences, around 15% of them present only once. The sample comprised memory (CD45RO+) T cells sorted from blood. The receptors stem from a woman between 18 and 30 years old in good health. Both conserved end residues are trimmed from each CDR3.

>11|TRBV20-1
SARQWNTGELF
>13|TRBV10-2
ASRPFSGRYYEQY
>13|TRBV30
ACRLSPGDVETQY
>9|TRBV5-1
ASSLREEQY
>15|TRBV7-3
ASSLHGGQGAGGELF
>10|TRBV29-1
SVVVQRETQY
>16|TRBV5-4
ASSSGLAGSANTGELF
>14|TRBV5-1
ASSLDTGGRADTQY
>12|TRBV18
ASSPPDQGGEQY
>12|TRBV6-2/TRBV6-3
ASKAHGRVTEAF
>12|TRBV14
ASSRDRGRGEQY
>12|TRBV11-2
ASSSTGENSPLH
>11|TRBV6-2/TRBV6-3
ASSYDEAGELF
>13|TRBV20-1
SARKAGGSYNEQF
>14|TRBV5-8
ASSPGVASGRGEQF
>13|TRBV7-2
ASSPSSGNTDTQY
>10|TRBV24-1
ATSDPGGTQY
>13|TRBV6-2/TRBV6-3
ASSYRDWGRNEQF
>17|TRBV11-2
ASSSEGTSGGTIYNEQF
>14|TRBV20-1
SARNALRATTDTQY
>12|TRBV6-5
ASSYQKGLRPQH
>12|TRBV18
ASSGFKGDTEAF
>13|TRBV7-6
ASRGDIGGYNEQF
>11|TRBV6-5
ASSYGLLGELF
>9|TRBV5-8
ASSFVAEQF